This T cell receptor (beta chain) was sequenced for a study of T cell responses to AZD1222 COVID-19 vaccine. For this clone: The antigen is not known.

Notes on the study in general: None of the repertoires were sampled until the peak T cell response had passed.

Profiling relied on immunoSEQ multiplex PCR, and the TCRdb table lists in-frame clones only, not all of them. Of approximately 200,000 clones in the sample, almost 90% were seen once. Sequencing was performed on peripheral blood, taken on day 0 of AZD1222 vaccination. This clonotype was sampled from an adult in good health.

CDR3 sequence: CASSKRVGLAGGHGDTQYF. The DNA of the CDR3 is TGTGCCAGCAGCAAACGTGTAGGACTAGCGGGGGGGCATGGAGATACGCAGTATTTT. The chain recombines TRBV21-1 with TRBJ2-3; the table's TRBD2 call for D was not verified on the DNA. TRBV21-1 is marked as a pseudogene. There are 19 residues in the CDR3.